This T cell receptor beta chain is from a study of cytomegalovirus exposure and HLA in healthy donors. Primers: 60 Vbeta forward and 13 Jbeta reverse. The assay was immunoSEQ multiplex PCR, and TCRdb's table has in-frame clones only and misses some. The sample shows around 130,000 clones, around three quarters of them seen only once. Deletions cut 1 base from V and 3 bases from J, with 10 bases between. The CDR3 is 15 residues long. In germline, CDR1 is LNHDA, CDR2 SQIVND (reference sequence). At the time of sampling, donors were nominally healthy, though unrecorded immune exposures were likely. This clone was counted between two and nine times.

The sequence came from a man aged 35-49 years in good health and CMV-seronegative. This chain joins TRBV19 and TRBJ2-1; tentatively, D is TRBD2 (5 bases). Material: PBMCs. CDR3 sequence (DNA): TGTGCCAGTAGTATAGCATCTGGAGGCTACAATGAGCAGTTCTTC. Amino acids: CASSIASGGYNEQFF.